This TCR beta chain stems from a study of relationships among human T cell subsets. Anti-CD45RA microbeads isolated naive and transitional T cells from pooled CD4+ and CD8+ cells. The ends were cut back, 7 bases at V and 2 bases at J, with 14 bases in the middle. CDR1 is LNHDA, CDR2 SQIVND, per germline (reference sequence). The length of the CDR3 is 15 residues. The T cell receptor alpha and beta CDR3 regions were amplified from mRNA by semiquantitative ARM-PCR. ARM-PCR used tagged nested gene-specific primers, then communal superprimers for exponential amplification. Via MiXCR, TCRdb re-called the multiplex PCR reads, giving one row per CDR3 protein. The table shows 7,000 or so distinct CDR3 sequences, with 70% occurring only once. Study-level findings and limits: Regulatory and Th2 subsets had few clones over 100 reads, unlike CD8+ cytotoxic cells.

Comment on this clonotype: Its antigen is still unknown.

The chain has TRBV19 and TRBJ2-2; TRBD1 or TRBD2 may be the D gene (5 bases each). This receptor was identified in a man aged 35 to 55 in good health. The specimen was naive and transitional (CD45RA+) T cells sorted from blood. The CDR3 bases are TGTGCCAGTACATCCGGGACGGTCAACACCGGGGAGCTGTTTTTT. As protein: CASTSGTVNTGELFF. Full variable domain (missing parts from reference TRBV19 and TRBJ2-2): DGGITQSPKYLFRKEGQNVTLSCEQNLNHDAMYWYRQDPGQGLRLIYYSQIVNDFQKGDIAEGYSVSREKKESFPLTVTSAQKNPTAFYLCASTSGTVNTGELFFGEGSRLTVL.